This TCR beta chain was sequenced in a study of Ad26.COV2.S vaccination and SARS-CoV-2 variants. Study context: Once or twice, 56 days apart, Ad26.COV2.S was delivered intramuscularly. Overall study results and limits: Across vaccine and placebo recipients, the breadth of non-spike TCRs was similar.

This clone has ten or more counts. The antigen is not known. Treatment here: roughly 18 received Ad26.COV2.S at low or high dose, single or two shots; five or six received placebo; per-sample allocation not given. Samples came from day 63 after the first vaccine or placebo injection. From germline, CDR1 is SGHDN and CDR2 FVKESK. J gave up 0 bases and V 1 base, and 10 bases lay outside the gene matches. The CDR3 consists of 18 residues. This table comes from immunoSEQ multiplex PCR, and its TCRdb copy is limited to in-frame clones, with some not included. Of around 300,000 clones listed, about 88% are singletons.

This clonotype was obtained from a person aged 18-60 years who received the Ad26.COV2.S COVID-19 vaccine or a placebo. This chain uses TRBV14 with TRBJ1-2; TRBD1 aligns across 8 bases. The source was peripheral blood, collected in a trial of Ad26.COV2.S vaccine versus placebo. The CDR3, as DNA: TGTGCCAGCAGCCAAGGAATCAGGGGGCACCTAGCTAACTATGGCTACACCTTC. Translating gives CASSQGIRGHLANYGYTF.